This T cell receptor (beta chain) was sequenced during a study of beta chain features in type 1 diabetes (dated by TCRdb to 2016 to 2018). Context from the whole study: Mean age, gender distribution, total cell number and subset yield did not differ between patients and healthy donors. In the study, TCRB repertoires of sorted circulating CD4+ T cell subsets from recently diagnosed type 1 diabetes patients were compared with those of matched healthy donors. Regulatory and stem cell-like memory subsets were obtained from only 8 patients and about 8 healthy donors, while naive and central memory subsets were obtained from all 28 donors. A total of over 95,000,000 sorted cells were examined across all samples, and RNA yield correlated strongly with the number of cells per subset.

Here is what the overall study found, with its caveats: Only small numbers of individuals were included in the HLA sub-analyses, which left unresolved whether HLA type had any influence on TCRB rearrangement. Shorter templates might have been favored by PCR, but patient and control samples were amplified and corrected together, so both groups would have been affected equally by any skew. The naive, central memory and regulatory TCRB repertoires appeared to resemble one another more closely among patients than among healthy donors. In all four CD4+ subsets, TCRB CDR3 length was moderately but significantly shorter in type 1 diabetes patients. Because cDNA was sequenced instead of genomic DNA, activated cells with high expression could be over-represented, although the groups did not differ in activation or CD3 levels. Patients with type 1 diabetes made fewer insertions and deleted more nucleotides at VDJ recombination sites, implying thymic rearrangement abnormalities.

Each donor gave one peripheral blood draw, roughly 110 mL on average, collected into heparinised tubes. Naive, central memory, regulatory and stem cell-like memory CD4+ T cells were sorted on a BD FACSAria II using a panel including CD45RO, CCR7, CD25, CD127, CD95 and CD27. Purity was above 98% for every sorted population. Right away, PBMCs were isolated by Lymphoprep density gradient centrifugation and were stained directly, with no culture step. So that batch effects would be minimized, each experiment stained and sorted samples in pairs, pairing one healthy donor with one patient. The entire amount of isolated RNA was reverse transcribed using the High Capacity cDNA Reverse Transcription Kit, so the sequenced TCRB transcripts were expressed ones. Deep immunoSEQ sequencing was performed on naive, central memory and regulatory T cell samples, with an average of around 3.5 million total reads per sample. Sorted cells were lysed in RLT buffer, and RNA was extracted using DNase-treated RNeasy Micro or Mini kits according to cell number. Each cell subset was processed on its own to prevent cross-contamination, while patient and healthy donor samples were processed together. The immunoSEQ multiplex PCR was used to amplify TCRB sequences from cDNA, generating 87-bp fragments that spanned the CDR3 region. Amplicons were sequenced on the Illumina HiSeq platform. The authors' analysis ran thus. Synthetic template baselines were used to correct PCR bias computationally, reads within Hamming distance 2 were collapsed together, and singletons that could not be merged were discarded. By aligning reads against IMGT, V, D and J genes, CDR3 length, and insertions or deletions at six rearrangement sites were assigned. Within each subset, clonotype counts were normalized to the number of sorted cells before true diversity and Gini coefficients were calculated with the tcR R package. Repertoire sharing was quantified using the overlap coefficient calculated on TCRB nucleotide sequences. Out-of-frame TCRB sequences from naive cells were analyzed as a proxy for the pre-selection repertoire. Not all clones reach the TCRdb copy of this immuneACCESS table, which keeps in-frame sequences only. Checked studies attribute under half of the gap to unresolved V genes and leave the rest unexplained. The V and J calls and clone size were taken over from that table, and D and trimming were inferred from the DNA. The sample table holds 350,000 to 400,000 clones, of which more than 13% were seen once. Jointly, the top ten make up 0.019% of the sample.

With respect to this clone: No antigen is known for it. No base-level quality is on record; no much larger clone is a single base apart.

CDR1 and CDR2 are drawn from the germline V gene (reference sequence): GTSNPN, SVGIG. Including the terminal cysteine and phenylalanine, the CDR3 comprises 11 residues. Just the 33-base CDR3 DNA is kept, in frame starting at base 1. V was cut back by 4 bases and J by 9 bases, leaving a gap of 13 bases between them. This TCR derives from a woman aged 18-29 years in good health. Sequencing used naive CD4+ T cells from blood. The cell subset or site label corresponds to: true naive CD4+ T cells. The receptor chain draws on TRBV30 and TRBJ2-7; the best D guess is TRBD2, with 5 bases matching. At the DNA level, the sequence is TGTGCCTGGAAAGATGATGGGAGGCAGTACTTC. The encoded protein is CAWKDDGRQYF.